These 29 T cell receptor beta chains share one sample of origin, sequenced in a study of Graves' ophthalmopathy and Graves' hyperthyroidism. Amplification of TCR beta CDR3 regions used RNA transcripts. In the first round, RT-PCR was carried out with HTBI primers, and a multiplex PCR formed the second round. MiXCR, run by TCRdb on the multiplex PCR reads, gives a single entry per CDR3 protein. The sample consists of about 220,000 distinct CDR3 sequences, 20% to 25% of them appearing once. Sequencing input: peripheral blood. Source of these receptors: a woman aged 45-59 years with Graves' ophthalmopathy.

This clonotype was picked up a small number of times. The V gene is TRBV12-3 or TRBV12-4, the J gene TRBJ1-1; D call uncertain. The CDR3 sequence is 13 residues long. Trimming removed 5 bases from V and 6 bases from J, with 13 bases in between. CDR3 amino acids: CASSLRHRAEAFF. In nucleotides, the CDR3 is TGTGCCAGCAGTCTACGACACCGAGCTGAAGCTTTCTTT.

This chain connects TRBV11-1 to TRBJ2-2, with 10 positions matching TRBD2. Germline values: CDR1 SGHAT, CDR2 FQDESV (reference sequence). There are 17 residues in the CDR3. The J segment lost 3 bases and the V segment lost 5 bases, leaving 9 bases of the junction unmatched. CDR3 nucleotides: TGTGCCAGCAGCGAACTGAGTAGCGGGAGGTACACCGGGGAGCTGTTTTTT. This codes for CASSELSSGRYTGELFF. The variable domain in full, with the rest retrieved from reference TRBV11-1 and TRBJ2-2, is EAEVAQSPRYKITEKSQAVAFWCDPISGHATLYWYRQILGQGPELLVQFQDESVVDDSQLPKDRFSAERLKGVDSTLKIQPAELGDSAMYLCASSELSSGRYTGELFFGEGSRLTVL.

This clonotype was seen many times. Here the CDR3 reads CASTRGTYEQYF. The CDR3 DNA follows: TGTGCCAGCACCCGAGGGACCTACGAGCAGTACTTC. This chain links TRBV12-3 or TRBV12-4 with TRBJ2-7; D is perhaps TRBD2 (5 bases). This CDR3 has 12 residues. Trimming removed 7 bases from V and 2 bases from J, with 9 bases in between.

This clonotype has only a few counts. A much larger clone differs by one base, so this may be a read error. The final CDR3 position lacks the conserved phenylalanine or tryptophan, pointing to a likely read error. CDR3 bases: TGTGCTAGTGCCCCAGGGCAGGGGAACACTGAAGCTTTCGTT. Translating gives CASAPGQGNTEAFV. V usage is TRBV12-5 and J usage is TRBJ1-1; tentatively, D is TRBD1 (5 bases). V lost 7 bases, J lost 1 base, and 13 bases lay in between. CDR1 and CDR2 (germline): LGHNT, FRNRAP. The length of the CDR3 is 14 residues.

The gene calls are TRBV11-2 and TRBJ2-5, with 7 bases lining up with TRBD1. There are 14 residues in the CDR3. Germline lookup yields CDR1 SGHAT and CDR2 FQNNGV. V gave up 3 bases and J gave up 7 bases; unmatched junction bases: 8. CDR3 coding DNA: TGTGCCAGCAGCTTGGGCAGGGGGACGCCGACCCAGTACTTC. This sequence encodes CASSLGRGTPTQYF.

This clonotype occurred many times. The rearrangement uses TRBV2 and TRBJ2-5; 9 nucleotides align to TRBD1. CDR3 length: 15 residues. J gave up 5 bases and V 4 bases, and 8 bases lay outside the gene matches. CDR1 is SNHLY, CDR2 FYNNEI, per germline. CDR3 nucleotide sequence: TGTGCCAGCAGTGTCCTTACAGGGGGCGCGGAGACCCAGTACTTC. It translates to CASSVLTGGAETQYF. Full variable domain (remainder filled in from reference TRBV2 and TRBJ2-5): EPEVTQTPSHQVTQMGQEVILRCVPISNHLYFYWYRQILGQKVEFLVSFYNNEISEKSEIFDDQFSVERPDGSNFTLKIRSTKLEDSAMYFCASSVLTGGAETQYFGPGTRLLVL.

This clonotype was observed many times. CDR3 region: CASITYTGSNYGYTF. The CDR3 bases are TGTGCCAGTATAACGTATACAGGGTCCAACTATGGCTACACCTTC. This rearrangement joins TRBV19 to TRBJ1-2; the D gene is possibly TRBD1 (6 bases). The CDR3 runs 15 residues. V shed 7 bases and J shed 2 bases, with 17 bases lying between them. Looked up from germline, CDR1 is LNHDA and CDR2 is SQIVND (reference sequence).

This clonotype was observed many times. This chain uses TRBV10-3 with TRBJ2-7, with D perhaps assigned TRBD1 or TRBD2 (5 bases each). This CDR3 is built from 13 residues. The V gene lost 6 bases and the J gene lost 4 bases, with 13 bases spanning the gap. The germline gives CDR1 ENHRY, CDR2 SYGVKD. CDR3 region: CAIRNRDGYEQYF. DNA for the CDR3: TGTGCCATCAGAAACCGGGACGGATACGAGCAGTACTTC.

The count of this clonotype is one. The chain joins TRBV11-2 to TRBJ1-1; D remains unclear. V was pared by 1 base and J by 0 bases, with 12 bases between. In germline, CDR1 is SGHAT, CDR2 FQNNGV. The CDR3 spans 16 residues. The DNA for the CDR3 is TGTGCCAGCAGCTTAGGGGAAGGGTACATGAACACTGAAGCTTTCTTT. It yields the protein CASSLGEGYMNTEAFF. The full variable domain, rest sourced from reference TRBV11-2 and TRBJ1-1, is EAGVAQSPRYKIIEKRQSVAFWCNPISGHATLYWYQQILGQGPKLLIQFQNNGVVDDSQLPKDRFSAERLKGVDSTLKIQPAKLEDSAVYLCASSLGEGYMNTEAFFGQGTRLTVV.

This clonotype occurred many times. The chain carries TRBV12-3 or TRBV12-4 and TRBJ2-7; TRBD1 aligns across 10 bases. Trimming at V came to 6 bases and at J to 2 bases, leaving 10 bases not matched to a gene. The CDR3 spans 16 residues. The CDR3 DNA follows: TGTGCCAGCAGCCCGACCGGGACAGGGGATCCCTACGAGCAGTACTTC. Translating gives CASSPTGTGDPYEQYF.

The sample holds many counts of this clonotype. This rearrangement joins TRBV29-1 to TRBJ2-7, with 9 bases fitting TRBD1. This CDR3 comprises 14 residues. With V trimmed by 4 bases and J by 5 bases, 9 bases remained unmatched. Germline CDR1 reads SQVTM; CDR2 reads ANQGSEA. CDR3 in amino acids: CSVGNRGRVNEQYF. The CDR3 DNA is TGCAGCGTTGGAAACAGGGGGCGCGTCAACGAGCAGTACTTC.

This clonotype was counted at least ten times. This rearrangement joins TRBV6-5 to TRBJ1-5; 10 nucleotides match TRBD1. CDR3 length: 15 residues. V shed 6 bases and J 3 bases; nucleotides not matched to a gene: 5. Per germline, CDR1 MNHEY and CDR2 SVGAGI. The CDR3 DNA follows: TGTGCCAGCAGAGGACAGGGGGGGACCAATCAGCCCCAGCATTTT. As protein: CASRGQGGTNQPQHF.

The J gene is TRBJ1-6, the V gene TRBV12-3 or TRBV12-4; no clear D gene. With 0 bases removed from V and 0 bases from J, the gap between germline ends came to 6 bases. The CDR3 runs 16 residues. The CDR3 DNA sequence: TGTGCCAGCAGTTTAGCCGGCCGCTCCTATAATTCACCCCTCCACTTT. This gives the protein CASSLAGRSYNSPLHF.

This clonotype was detected only once. The rearrangement uses TRBV20-1 and TRBJ1-5, with a weak D call TRBD1 (6 bases). Germline V CDR1 and CDR2: DFQATT, SNEGSKA (reference sequence). The CDR3 has 13 amino acids. V was trimmed by 4 bases and J by 2 bases, leaving 9 bases between them. For the CDR3, the DNA is TGCAGTGCTACAGCAGGGGGCAATCAGCCCCAGCATTTT. As protein: CSATAGGNQPQHF.

This clonotype was seen ten or more times. The V call is TRBV12-3 or TRBV12-4, the J call TRBJ1-6; no reliable D call. The V gene lost 5 bases and the J gene lost 5 bases, with 7 bases spanning the gap. The length of the CDR3 is 13 residues. CDR3 region: CASSQANNSPLHF. CDR3 sequence (DNA): TGTGCCAGCAGTCAAGCGAATAATTCACCCCTCCACTTT.

The genes are TRBV20-1 and TRBJ1-2, with D possibly being TRBD1 (5 bases). V lost 0 bases and J 4 bases, leaving 9 bases between the germline ends. This CDR3 contains 13 residues. Germline V gene sequence: CDR1 DFQATT, CDR2 SNEGSKA (reference sequence). CDR3 bases: TGCAGTGCTAGAGACGTGGGGGTCTATGGCTACACCTTC. Translating gives CSARDVGVYGYTF.

The V call is TRBV24-1, the J call TRBJ2-5, with no clear D. V lost 4 bases, J lost 5 bases, and 13 bases lay in between. The CDR3 extends over 14 amino acids. Germline V gene sequence: CDR1 KGHDR, CDR2 SFDVKD. CDR3 nucleotides: TGTGCCACCAGTGACTCCGGACCGGGCGAGACCCAGTACTTC. Amino acids: CATSDSGPGETQYF.

The table lists this clonotype with many counts. The rearrangement links TRBV2 to TRBJ1-4; TRBD1 agrees at 7 bases. The CDR3 covers 15 residues. Germline-derived CDR1 and CDR2 are SNHLY and FYNNEI. The trim removed 5 bases at V and 7 bases at J, leaving 10 bases unmatched. In nucleotides, the CDR3 is TGTGCCAGCAGTATACAGGGGACGTCGGGTGAAAAACTGTTTTTT. It translates to CASSIQGTSGEKLFF.

CDR3 in DNA: TGTGCCAGCAGCGGGGATTTGGGCGGCCGATCTAACTATGGCTACACCTTC. Protein product: CASSGDLGGRSNYGYTF. The rearrangement uses TRBV28 and TRBJ1-2; D gene ambiguous. V dropped 6 bases and J dropped 0 bases, with 20 bases sitting between them. CDR3 length: 17 amino acids. Per germline, CDR1 MDHEN and CDR2 SYDVKM.

In the case of this clonotype: A much larger clone differs by one base, so this may be a read error. The chain employs TRBV11-2 and TRBJ2-3, with 8 nucleotides matching TRBD2. This CDR3 is built from 15 residues. J gave up 2 bases and V 1 base, and 2 bases lay outside the gene matches. Germline CDR1 and CDR2: SGHAT and FQNNGV. This chain's CDR3 is CASSLGGRNTDTQYF. The CDR3 DNA follows: TGTGCCAGCAGCTTAGGCGGGAGGAACACAGATACGCAGTATTTT.

This clonotype was seen ten or more times. The CDR3 region is CASSPGLAIQETQYF. CDR3 DNA sequence: TGCGCCAGCAGCCCGGGACTAGCGATCCAAGAGACCCAGTACTTC. The V and J genes are TRBV4-1 and TRBJ2-5, with 10 bases matching TRBD2. J gave up 1 base and V 4 bases, and 3 bases lay outside the gene matches. Looked up from germline, CDR1 is MGHRA and CDR2 is YSYEKL. CDR3 size: 15 residues.

The J gene is TRBJ2-5, the V gene TRBV28, with TRBD1 identical over 10 bases. Trimming cost V 2 bases and J 5 bases; bases outside gene matches: 14. Germline V gives CDR1 MDHEN, CDR2 SYDVKM. This CDR3 contains 18 residues. CDR3 amino acids: CASSLPGTGAIGGETQYF. CDR3 bases: TGTGCCAGCAGTTTACCGGGGACAGGGGCTATTGGGGGGGAGACCCAGTACTTC.

This clonotype occurred many times. The gene calls are TRBV3-1 and TRBJ2-5; a weak D match, TRBD1 (5 bases). Trimming stripped 0 bases from V and 1 base from J, with 9 bases between. The length of the CDR3 is 15 residues. Germline lookup yields CDR1 LGHDT and CDR2 YNNKEL (reference sequence). Written as DNA, the CDR3 is TGTGCCAGCAGCCAAGATTGGGGCGGCCAAGAGACCCAGTACTTC. Protein product: CASSQDWGGQETQYF.

This clonotype appeared many times. The chain uses TRBV12-3 or TRBV12-4 and TRBJ1-2; no reliable D call. The CDR3 is made up of 11 amino acids. The V end lost 8 bases, the J end lost 8 bases, and 12 bases lay between the germline ends. The CDR3 protein is CASSTLGGYTF. CDR3 bases: TGTGCCAGCTCGACTTTGGGCGGCTACACCTTC.

The chain combines TRBV6-1 with TRBJ2-5; TRBD1 might be the D (5 bases). In germline, CDR1 is MNHNS, CDR2 SASEGT. The CDR3 is 14 residues long. Trimming shortened V by 5 bases and J by 5 bases, and 15 bases separated the two germline ends. CDR3 sequence (DNA): TGTGCCAGCAGTAAGCAGGGTCTGAGGGAGACCCAGTACTTC. Its translation: CASSKQGLRETQYF.

This clonotype was seen ten or more times. This chain links TRBV11-2 with TRBJ2-4; D might be TRBD2 (6 bases). Trimming cost V 3 bases and J 0 bases, with 9 bases left between them. The CDR3 runs to 15 residues. Germline V gene sequence: CDR1 SGHAT, CDR2 FQNNGV. The DNA of the CDR3 is TGTGCCAGCAGCTTCCGGGGGTCAGCCAAAAACATTCAGTACTTC. This translates into CASSFRGSAKNIQYF.

The chain couples TRBV28 to TRBJ2-7, with a tentative D call TRBD1 (6 bases). The CDR3 consists of 17 residues. Germline V gives CDR1 MDHEN, CDR2 SYDVKM. Trimming shortened V by 4 bases and J by 4 bases, and 23 bases separated the two germline ends. In nucleotides, the CDR3 is TGTGCCAGCAGTTCGGGACAAACGGCACGTAGTTCTTACGAGCAGTACTTC. Encoded protein: CASSSGQTARSSYEQYF.

This clonotype was counted many times. The CDR3 loop is CASSPRTEAYEQYF. In DNA form, the CDR3 reads TGTGCCAGCTCACCCAGGACGGAAGCCTACGAGCAGTACTTC. The chain is built from TRBV18 and TRBJ2-7; no reliable D call. Germline loops: CDR1 KGHSH, CDR2 LQKENI. CDR3 length: 14 amino acids. Trimming cost V 3 bases and J 2 bases, with 11 bases left between them.

The chain is built from TRBV29-1 and TRBJ2-7; a weak D match, TRBD2 (6 bases). V lost 4 bases and J lost 3, with 13 bases in between. CDR3 size: 13 residues. Per germline, CDR1 SQVTM and CDR2 ANQGSEA. DNA of the CDR3: TGCAGCGTTGGGGGACTTCACCACTACGAGCAGTACTTC. This gives the protein CSVGGLHHYEQYF.